This T cell receptor (beta chain) was found in a study of T cells after yellow fever vaccination. In the study overall: In the case of low-cell-number fractions, SMART-Seq v4 Ultra Low Input was used for preparation.

In regard to this clonotype: What it recognizes is unknown.

Study outcomes and limitations: Reappearance after the booster was observed for most primary-vaccination clones (roughly 96% CD4, about 91% CD8).

As TCR cDNA was made by 5'RACE template switching, a universal primer site and UMIs were added. TCRdb re-derived calls from the 5' RACE reads in MiXCR, one entry per CDR3 protein. Among some 350,000 distinct CDR3 sequences listed, roughly 12% were seen once. The origin of this receptor is a man aged 18 to 35 who received the YFV17D yellow fever vaccine. This material consisted of PBMCs, taken on the day of the first yellow fever vaccination.

The chain's CDR3 is CASSQDVPGRFYEQYF. CDR3 coding DNA: TGTGCCAGCAGCCAAGACGTTCCGGGTCGCTTCTACGAGCAGTACTTC. J is TRBJ2-7 and V is TRBV4-2, with D uncertain. The CDR3 is made up of 16 amino acids. Germline CDR1 LGHNA, CDR2 YNFKEQ. V was cut by 0 bases and J by 3 bases, with 15 bases left in between.